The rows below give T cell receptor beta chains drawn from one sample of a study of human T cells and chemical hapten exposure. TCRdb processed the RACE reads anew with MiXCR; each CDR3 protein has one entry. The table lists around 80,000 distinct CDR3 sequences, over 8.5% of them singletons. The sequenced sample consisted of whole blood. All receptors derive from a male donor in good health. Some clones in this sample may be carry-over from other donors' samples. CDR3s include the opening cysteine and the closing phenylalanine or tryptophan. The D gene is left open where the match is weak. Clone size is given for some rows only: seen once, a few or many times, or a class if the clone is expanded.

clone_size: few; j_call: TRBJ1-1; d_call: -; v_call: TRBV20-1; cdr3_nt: TGCAGTGCTAGAGCCTCTAACACTGAAGCTTTCTTT; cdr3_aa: CSARASNTEAFF
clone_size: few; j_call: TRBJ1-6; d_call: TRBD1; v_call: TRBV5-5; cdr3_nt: TGTGCCAGCAGCTTAGTGGTCGGGACAGATAATTCACCCCTCCACTTT; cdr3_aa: CASSLVVGTDNSPLHF
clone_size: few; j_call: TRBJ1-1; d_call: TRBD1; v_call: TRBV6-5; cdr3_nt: TGTGCCAGCAGGGGGACAGGGGAGAACACTGAAGCTTTCTTT; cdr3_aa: CASRGTGENTEAFF
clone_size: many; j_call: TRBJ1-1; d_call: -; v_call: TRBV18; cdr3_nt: TGTGCCAGCTCACTAGAACAGGGCCGCATGAACACTGAAGCTTTCTTT; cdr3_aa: CASSLEQGRMNTEAFF
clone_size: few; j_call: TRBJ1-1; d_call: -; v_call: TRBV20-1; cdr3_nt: TGCAGTGCTAGTCGGACACCGAACACTGAAGCTTTCTTT; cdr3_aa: CSASRTPNTEAFF
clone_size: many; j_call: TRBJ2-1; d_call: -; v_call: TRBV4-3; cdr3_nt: TGCGCCAGCAGCCAGGGGGTTTCAGCCCGAGAGTGGTTCTTC; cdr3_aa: CASSQGVSAREWFF
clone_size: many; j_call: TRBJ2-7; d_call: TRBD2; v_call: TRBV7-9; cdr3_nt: TGTGCCAGCAGCAGTAGCGGGAGGGCCGACGAGCAGTACTTC; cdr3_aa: CASSSSGRADEQYF
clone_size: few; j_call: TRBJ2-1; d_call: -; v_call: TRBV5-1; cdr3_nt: TGCGCCAGCAGCCTAGGGGCAGGGGCTGATGAGCAGTTCTTC; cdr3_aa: CASSLGAGADEQFF
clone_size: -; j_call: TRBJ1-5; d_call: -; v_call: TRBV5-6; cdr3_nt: TGTGCCAGCAGCTTGAGTTCGGGGGGCCAGCCCCAGCATTTT; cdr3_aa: CASSLSSGGQPQHF
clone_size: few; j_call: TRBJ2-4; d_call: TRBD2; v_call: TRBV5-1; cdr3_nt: TGCGCCAGCAGCTTGGGGCGGGGGTCCCGGGCTGGGGCCAAAAACATTCAGTACTTC; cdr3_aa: CASSLGRGSRAGAKNIQYF
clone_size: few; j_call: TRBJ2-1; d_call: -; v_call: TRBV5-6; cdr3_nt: TGTGCCAGCAGCTTGTTAGGGTGGGGCTTCAATGAGCAGTTCTTC; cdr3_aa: CASSLLGWGFNEQFF
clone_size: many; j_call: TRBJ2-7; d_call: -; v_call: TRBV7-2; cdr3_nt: TGTGCCAGCAGCCGGGGACCACTAGCCCCCTACGAGCAGTACTTC; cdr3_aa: CASSRGPLAPYEQYF
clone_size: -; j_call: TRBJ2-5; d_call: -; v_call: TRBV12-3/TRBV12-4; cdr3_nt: TGTGCCAGCTGCCCCACACAGGGTCAAGAGACCCAGTACTTC; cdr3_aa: CASCPTQGQETQYF
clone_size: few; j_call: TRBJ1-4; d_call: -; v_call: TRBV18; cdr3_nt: TGTGCCAGCTCACCACCCCCCTGGACAGATAGTGAAAATGAAAAACTGTTTTTT; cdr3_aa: CASSPPPWTDSENEKLFF
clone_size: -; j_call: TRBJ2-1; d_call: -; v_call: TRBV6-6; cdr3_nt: TGTGCCAGCCAGGAAGGGAATGAGCAGTTCTTC; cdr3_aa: CASQEGNEQFF
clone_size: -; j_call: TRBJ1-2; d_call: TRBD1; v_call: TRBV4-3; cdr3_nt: TGCGCCAGCAGCCCGGGACAGGGGGAGGACTATGGCTACACCTTC; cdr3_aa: CASSPGQGEDYGYTF
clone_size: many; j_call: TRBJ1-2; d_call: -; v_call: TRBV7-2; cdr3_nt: TGTGCCAGCAGCTCGGGCCTCAACCCGCCCGGCTACACCTTC; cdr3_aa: CASSSGLNPPGYTF
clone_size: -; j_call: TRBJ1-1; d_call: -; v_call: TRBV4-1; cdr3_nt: TGCGCCAGCAGCCAAGAGCAGGAGGGAGGTTCGGACACTGAAGCTTTCTTT; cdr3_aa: CASSQEQEGGSDTEAFF
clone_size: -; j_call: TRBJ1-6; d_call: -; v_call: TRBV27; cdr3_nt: TGTGCCAGCAGCCCATATAATTCACCCCTCCACTTT; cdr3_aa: CASSPYNSPLHF
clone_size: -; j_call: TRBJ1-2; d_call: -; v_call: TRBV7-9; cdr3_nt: TGTGCCAGCAGCTCCTCAGGGGCGACTAACTATGGCTACACCTTC; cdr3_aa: CASSSSGATNYGYTF
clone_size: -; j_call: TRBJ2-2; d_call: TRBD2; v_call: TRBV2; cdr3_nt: TGTGCCAGCTCGCCTAGCGGGAGGCTAACCGGGGAGCTGTTTTTT; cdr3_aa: CASSPSGRLTGELFF
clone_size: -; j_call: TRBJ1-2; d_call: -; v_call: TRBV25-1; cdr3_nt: TGTGCCAGCAGTATAGGACGAACTAGCTACACCTTC; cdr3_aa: CASSIGRTSYTF
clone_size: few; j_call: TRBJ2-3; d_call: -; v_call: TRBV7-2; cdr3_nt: TGTGCCAGCAGCTCCGACCCCCAGAGCACAGATACGCAGTATTTT; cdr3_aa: CASSSDPQSTDTQYF
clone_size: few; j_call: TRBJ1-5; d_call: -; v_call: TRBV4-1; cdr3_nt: TGCGCCAGCAGCCAAGGCCGGGGGCGAAGCAATCAGCCCCAGCATTTT; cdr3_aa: CASSQGRGRSNQPQHF
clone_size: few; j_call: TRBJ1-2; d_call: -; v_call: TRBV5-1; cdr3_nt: TGCGCCAGCAAGGGGGGCGGAGGCTACACCTTC; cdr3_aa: CASKGGGGYTF
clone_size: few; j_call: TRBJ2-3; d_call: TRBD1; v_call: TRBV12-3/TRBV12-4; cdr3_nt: TGTGCCAGCAGTCCACAGGGGGCCCTCACAGATACGCAGTATTTT; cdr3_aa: CASSPQGALTDTQYF
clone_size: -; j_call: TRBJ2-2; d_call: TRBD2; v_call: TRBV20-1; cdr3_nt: TGCAGTGCTAGTATCGGGGGGGGGAACACCGGGGAGCTGTTTTTT; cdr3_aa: CSASIGGGNTGELFF
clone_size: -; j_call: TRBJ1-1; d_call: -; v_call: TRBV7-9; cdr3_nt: TGTGCCAGCAGCTTACAGAAGGGGAGGGCGGGGACTGAAGCTTTCTTT; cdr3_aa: CASSLQKGRAGTEAFF
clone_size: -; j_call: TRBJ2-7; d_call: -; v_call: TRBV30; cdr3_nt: TGTGCCTGGACTAGCAGCTCCTACGAGCAGTACTTC; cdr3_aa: CAWTSSSYEQYF
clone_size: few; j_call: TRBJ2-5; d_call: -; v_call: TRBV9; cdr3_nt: TGTGCCAGCAGCGCCTTTGGCGGGGAAGAGACCCAGTACTTC; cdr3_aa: CASSAFGGEETQYF
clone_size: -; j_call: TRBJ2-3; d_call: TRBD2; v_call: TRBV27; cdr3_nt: TGTGCCAGCAGTTCCCCACCGGGCGGGAGCCTCCTCAATAAGGCGCAGTATTTT; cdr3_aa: CASSSPPGGSLLNKAQYF